Listed below are T cell receptor beta chains from one sample, sequenced in a study of PD-1 blockade in classical Hodgkin lymphoma. Some clones are missing from TCRdb's copy, which holds only in-frame ones; the method was immunoSEQ multiplex PCR. In the table there are 25,000 to 30,000 clones, 65% to 80% of which are singletons. The source was CD4+ T cells from blood, collected before the fourth cycle of nivolumab. The receptors stem from a human donor with classical Hodgkin lymphoma. Each CDR3 is given with its conserved first and last residue. The D gene is left open where the match is weak. A row's size may be missing; if present it is once, few, many or a size class.

clone_size	v_call	j_call	d_call	cdr3_aa	cdr3_nt
few	TRBV7-9	TRBJ1-1	NA	CASAQTNTEAFF	TGTGCCAGCGCCCAAACTAACACTGAAGCTTTCTTT
once	TRBV6-1	TRBJ2-3	NA	CASSEVDTQYF	TGTGCCAGCAGTGAGGTTGATACGCAGTATTTT
NA	TRBV4-1	TRBJ2-7	NA	CASSQDWGRGEQYF	TGCGCCAGCAGCCAAGATTGGGGACGGGGCGAGCAGTACTTC
NA	TRBV4-3	TRBJ2-6	NA	CASSQWGPGVVSGANVLTF	TGCGCCAGCAGCCAATGGGGCCCGGGGGTGGTCTCTGGGGCCAACGTCCTGACTTTC
NA	TRBV10-3	TRBJ1-3	NA	CAISAGTASSGNTIYF	TGTGCCATCAGTGCCGGGACTGCAAGCTCTGGAAACACCATATATTTT
NA	TRBV6-6	TRBJ1-1	TRBD1	CASSAGQDTEAFF	TGTGCCAGCAGCGCAGGACAGGACACTGAAGCTTTCTTT
NA	TRBV11-3	TRBJ2-2	NA	CASSQSDGHPLFF	TGTGCCAGCAGCCAAAGTGACGGACACCCGCTGTTTTTT
few	TRBV7-9	TRBJ2-7	NA	CASSPGRGEQYF	TGTGCCAGCAGCCCAGGGCGGGGCGAGCAGTACTTC
NA	TRBV5-4	TRBJ2-1	TRBD2	CASSSGLAVLYNEQFF	TGTGCCAGCAGCTCTGGACTAGCGGTCCTTTACAATGAGCAGTTCTTC
NA	TRBV7-2	TRBJ2-7	TRBD1	CASSLMGQSYEQYF	TGTGCCAGCAGCTTAATGGGACAGTCCTACGAGCAGTACTTC
NA	TRBV21-1	TRBJ2-7	NA	CASSKGRDRSYEQYF	TGTGCCAGCAGCAAAGGCCGGGACAGATCCTACGAGCAGTACTTC
NA	TRBV5-4	TRBJ2-3	NA	CASSLREATDTQYF	TGTGCCAGCAGCCTCAGGGAAGCCACAGATACGCAGTATTTT
once	TRBV2	TRBJ1-1	NA	CASSFQGNTEAFF	TGTGCCAGCAGTTTCCAGGGGAACACTGAAGCTTTCTTT
NA	TRBV4-3	TRBJ2-5	NA	CASSQGGAGLETQYF	TGCGCCAGCAGCCAAGGGGGGGCGGGATTAGAGACCCAGTACTTC
NA	TRBV7-3	TRBJ2-7	NA	CASSLETGPYEQYF	TGTGCCAGCAGCTTAGAGACGGGGCCCTACGAGCAGTACTTC
NA	TRBV12-2	TRBJ2-1	NA	CASRLDRTSTRGEQFF	TGTGCAAGTCGCTTAGATCGGACTTCTACTCGGGGTGAGCAGTTCTTC
few	TRBV28	TRBJ2-1	TRBD2	CASSLGGSPLDEQFF	TGTGCCAGCAGTTTGGGCGGGAGTCCCCTGGATGAGCAGTTCTTC
once	TRBV7-9	TRBJ2-1	NA	CASSHREPLYNEQFF	TGTGCCAGCAGCCACAGGGAGCCCTTATACAATGAGCAGTTCTTC
NA	TRBV7-2	TRBJ1-2	TRBD1	CASSLAGTDGRGYTF	TGTGCCAGCAGCTTAGCCGGGACAGACGGAAGGGGCTACACCTTC
NA	TRBV27	TRBJ1-5	NA	CASSFRGSGQPQHF	TGTGCCAGCAGTTTTCGGGGGTCGGGGCAGCCCCAGCATTTT
NA	TRBV19	TRBJ2-4	TRBD2	CASSILAGVMDIQYF	TGTGCCAGTAGTATACTAGCGGGAGTAATGGACATTCAGTACTTC
few	TRBV7-2	TRBJ2-7	TRBD1	CASSAGQASYEQYF	TGTGCCAGCAGCGCGGGACAGGCCTCCTACGAGCAGTACTTC